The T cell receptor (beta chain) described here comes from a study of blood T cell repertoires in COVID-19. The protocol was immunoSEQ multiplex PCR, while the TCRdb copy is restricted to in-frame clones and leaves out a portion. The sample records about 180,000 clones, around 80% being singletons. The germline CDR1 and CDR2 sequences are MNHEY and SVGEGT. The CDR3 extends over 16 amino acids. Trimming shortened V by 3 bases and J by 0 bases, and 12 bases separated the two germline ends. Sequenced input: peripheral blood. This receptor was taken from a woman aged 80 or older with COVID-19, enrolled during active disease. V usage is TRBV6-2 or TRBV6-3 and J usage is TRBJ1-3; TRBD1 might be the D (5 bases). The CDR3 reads CASSYARRGSGNTIYF. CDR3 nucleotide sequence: TGTGCCAGCAGTTATGCCCGGAGGGGCTCTGGAAACACCATATATTTT.